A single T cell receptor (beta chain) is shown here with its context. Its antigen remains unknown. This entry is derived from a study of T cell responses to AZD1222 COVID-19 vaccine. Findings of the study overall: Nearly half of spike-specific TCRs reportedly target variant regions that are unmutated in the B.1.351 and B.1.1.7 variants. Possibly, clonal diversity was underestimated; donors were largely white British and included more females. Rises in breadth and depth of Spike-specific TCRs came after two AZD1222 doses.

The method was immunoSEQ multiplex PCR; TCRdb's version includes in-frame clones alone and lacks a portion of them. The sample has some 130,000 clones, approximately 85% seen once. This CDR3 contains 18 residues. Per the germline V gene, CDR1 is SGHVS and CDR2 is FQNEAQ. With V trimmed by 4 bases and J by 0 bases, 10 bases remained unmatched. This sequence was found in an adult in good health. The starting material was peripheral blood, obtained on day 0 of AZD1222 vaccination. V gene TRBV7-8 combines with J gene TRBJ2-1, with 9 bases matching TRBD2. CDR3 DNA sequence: TGTGCCAGCAGCTGGGGACTAGCCCAAAACAGCTCCTACAATGAGCAGTTCTTC. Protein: CASSWGLAQNSSYNEQFF.